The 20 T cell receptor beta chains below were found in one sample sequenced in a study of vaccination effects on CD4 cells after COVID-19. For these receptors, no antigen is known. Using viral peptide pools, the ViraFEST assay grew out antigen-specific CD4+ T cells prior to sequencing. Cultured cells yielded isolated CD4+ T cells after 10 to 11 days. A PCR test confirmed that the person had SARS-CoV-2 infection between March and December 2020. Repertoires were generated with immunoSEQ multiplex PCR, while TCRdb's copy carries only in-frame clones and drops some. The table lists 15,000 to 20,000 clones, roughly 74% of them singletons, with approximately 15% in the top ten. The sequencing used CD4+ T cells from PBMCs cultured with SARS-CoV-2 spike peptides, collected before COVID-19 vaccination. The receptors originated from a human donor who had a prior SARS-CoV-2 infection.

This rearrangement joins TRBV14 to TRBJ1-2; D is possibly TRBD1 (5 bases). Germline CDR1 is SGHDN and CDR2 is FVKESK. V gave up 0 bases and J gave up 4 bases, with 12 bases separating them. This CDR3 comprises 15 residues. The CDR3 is CASSQETGSGYGYTF. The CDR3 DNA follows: TGTGCCAGCAGCCAAGAAACAGGAAGTGGCTATGGCTACACCTTC.

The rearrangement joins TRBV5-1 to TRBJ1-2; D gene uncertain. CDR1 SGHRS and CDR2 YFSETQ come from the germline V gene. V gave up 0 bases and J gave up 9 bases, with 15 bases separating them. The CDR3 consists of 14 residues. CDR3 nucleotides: TGCGCCAGCAGCTTGGGTATCCCAATTGGAAGCTACACCTTC. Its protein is CASSLGIPIGSYTF.

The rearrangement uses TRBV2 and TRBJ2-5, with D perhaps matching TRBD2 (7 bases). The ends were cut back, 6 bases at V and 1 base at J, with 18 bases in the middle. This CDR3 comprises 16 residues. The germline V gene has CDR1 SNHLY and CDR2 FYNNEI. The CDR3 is CASRKGGGGSQETQYF. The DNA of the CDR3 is TGTGCCAGCAGGAAGGGGGGAGGGGGGTCCCAAGAGACCCAGTACTTC.

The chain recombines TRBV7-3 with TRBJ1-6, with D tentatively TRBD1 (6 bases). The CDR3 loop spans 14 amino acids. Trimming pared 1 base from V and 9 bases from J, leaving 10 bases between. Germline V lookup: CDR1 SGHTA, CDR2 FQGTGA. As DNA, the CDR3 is TGTGCCAGCAGCTTAAGAGGGGGAGGTTCACCCCTCCACTTT. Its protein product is CASSLRGGGSPLHF.

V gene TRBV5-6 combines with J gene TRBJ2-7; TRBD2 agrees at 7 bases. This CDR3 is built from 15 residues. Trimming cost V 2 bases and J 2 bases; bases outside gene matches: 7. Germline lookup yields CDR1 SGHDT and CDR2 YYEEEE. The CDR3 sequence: CASSFKLAFPYEQYF. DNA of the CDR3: TGTGCCAGCAGCTTCAAACTAGCGTTCCCCTACGAGCAGTACTTC.

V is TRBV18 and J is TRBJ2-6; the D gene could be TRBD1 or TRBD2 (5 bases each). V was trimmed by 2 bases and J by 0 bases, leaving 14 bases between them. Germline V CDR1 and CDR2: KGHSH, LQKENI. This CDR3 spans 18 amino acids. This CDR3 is CASSPVAGASSGANVLTF. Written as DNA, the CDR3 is TGTGCCAGCTCACCAGTCGCCGGGGCAAGCTCTGGGGCCAACGTCCTGACTTTC.

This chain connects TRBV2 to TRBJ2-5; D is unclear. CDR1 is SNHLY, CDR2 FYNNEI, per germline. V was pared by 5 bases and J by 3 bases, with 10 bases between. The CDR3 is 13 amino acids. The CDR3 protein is CASSQQTKETQYF. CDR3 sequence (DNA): TGTGCCAGCAGTCAGCAAACGAAAGAGACCCAGTACTTC.

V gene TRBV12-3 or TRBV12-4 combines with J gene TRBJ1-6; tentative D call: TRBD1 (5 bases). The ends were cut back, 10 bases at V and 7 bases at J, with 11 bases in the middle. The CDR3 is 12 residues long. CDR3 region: CATGTGNSPLHF. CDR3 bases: TGTGCCACCGGGACTGGGAATTCACCCCTCCACTTT.

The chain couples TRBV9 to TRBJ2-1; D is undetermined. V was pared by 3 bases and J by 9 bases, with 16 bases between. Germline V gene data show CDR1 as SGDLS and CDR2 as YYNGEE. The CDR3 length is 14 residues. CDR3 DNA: TGTGCCAGCAGCGCGGAGCTCGGATTTTCTGAGCAGTTCTTC. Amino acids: CASSAELGFSEQFF. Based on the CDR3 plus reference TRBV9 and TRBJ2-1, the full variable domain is DSGVTQTPKHLITATGQRVTLRCSPRSGDLSVYWYQQSLDQGLQFLIQYYNGEERAKGNILERFSAQQFPDLHSELNLSSLELGDSALYFCASSAELGFSEQFFGPGTRLTVL.

DNA of the CDR3: TGTGCCACCAGCGGACGGGGTGGGGGTTCAACTAATGAAAAACTGTTTTTT. Its translation is CATSGRGGGSTNEKLFF. The V call is TRBV15, the J call TRBJ1-4; perhaps TRBD1 as D (5 bases). Germline values: CDR1 LNHNV, CDR2 YYDKDF (reference sequence). V was shortened by 5 bases and J by 0 bases, with 16 bases between the two germline ends. This CDR3 is 17 amino acids long.

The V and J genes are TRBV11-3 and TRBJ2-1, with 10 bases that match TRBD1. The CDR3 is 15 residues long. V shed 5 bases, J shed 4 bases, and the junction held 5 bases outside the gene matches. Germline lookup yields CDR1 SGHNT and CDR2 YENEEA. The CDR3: CASSPRDRGYNEQFF. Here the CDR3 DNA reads TGTGCCAGCAGCCCCCGGGACAGGGGATACAATGAGCAGTTCTTC.

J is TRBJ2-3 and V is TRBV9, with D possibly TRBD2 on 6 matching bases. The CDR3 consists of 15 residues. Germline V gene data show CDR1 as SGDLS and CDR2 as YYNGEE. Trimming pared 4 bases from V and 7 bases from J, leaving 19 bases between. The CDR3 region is CASSLGTGDTYTQYF. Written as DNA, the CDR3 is TGTGCCAGCAGCCTGGGGACGGGAGATACGTATACGCAGTATTTT. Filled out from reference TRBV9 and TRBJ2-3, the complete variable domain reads DSGVTQTPKHLITATGQRVTLRCSPRSGDLSVYWYQQSLDQGLQFLIQYYNGEERAKGNILERFSAQQFPDLHSELNLSSLELGDSALYFCASSLGTGDTYTQYFGPGTRLTVL.

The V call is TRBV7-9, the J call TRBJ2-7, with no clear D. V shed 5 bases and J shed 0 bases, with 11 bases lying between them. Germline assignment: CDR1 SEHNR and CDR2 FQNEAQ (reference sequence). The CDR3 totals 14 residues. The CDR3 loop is CASSLGWSSYEQYF. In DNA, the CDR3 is TGTGCCAGCAGCCTTGGATGGAGCTCCTACGAGCAGTACTTC.

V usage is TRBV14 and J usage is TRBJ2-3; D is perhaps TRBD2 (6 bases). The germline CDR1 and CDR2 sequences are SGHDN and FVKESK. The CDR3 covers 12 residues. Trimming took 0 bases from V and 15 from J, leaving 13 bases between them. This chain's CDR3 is CASSQEEGTPYF. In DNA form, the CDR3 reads TGTGCCAGCAGCCAAGAGGAGGGGACTCCATATTTT.

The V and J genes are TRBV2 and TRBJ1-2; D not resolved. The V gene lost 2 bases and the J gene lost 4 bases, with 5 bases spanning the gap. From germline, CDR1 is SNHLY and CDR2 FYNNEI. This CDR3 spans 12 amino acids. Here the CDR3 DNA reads TGTGCCAGCAGTGAACGGGGCTATGGCTACACCTTC. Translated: CASSERGYGYTF.

The CDR3 protein is CASTPGVPDWKNYGYTF. In nucleotides, the CDR3 is TGTGCCAGCACCCCCGGGGTCCCAGACTGGAAAAACTATGGCTACACCTTC. The V and J genes are TRBV5-6 and TRBJ1-2; no firm D call. The CDR3 contains 17 residues. Germline lookup yields CDR1 SGHDT and CDR2 YYEEEE. V lost 6 bases to trimming and J lost 2 bases, with 23 bases between them.

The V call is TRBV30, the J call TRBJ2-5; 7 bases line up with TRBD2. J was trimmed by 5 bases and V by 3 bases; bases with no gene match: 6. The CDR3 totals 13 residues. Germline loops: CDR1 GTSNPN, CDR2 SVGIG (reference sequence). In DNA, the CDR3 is TGTGCCTGGAGACTAGCGCGCCCCGAGACCCAGTACTTC. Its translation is CAWRLARPETQYF.

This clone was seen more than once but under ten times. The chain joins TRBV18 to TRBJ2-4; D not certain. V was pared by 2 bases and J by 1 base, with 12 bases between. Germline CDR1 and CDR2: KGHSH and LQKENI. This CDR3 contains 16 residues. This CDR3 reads CASSPSPVSAKNIQYF. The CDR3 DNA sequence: TGTGCCAGCTCACCATCCCCAGTTTCGGCCAAAAACATTCAGTACTTC.

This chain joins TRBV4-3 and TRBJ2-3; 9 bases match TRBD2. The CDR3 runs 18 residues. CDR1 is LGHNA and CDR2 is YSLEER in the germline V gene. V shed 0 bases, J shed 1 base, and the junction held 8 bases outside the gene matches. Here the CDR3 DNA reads TGCGCCAGCAGCCAAGAGGCTTTGAGGACTAGCGGCACAGATACGCAGTATTTT. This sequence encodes CASSQEALRTSGTDTQYF.

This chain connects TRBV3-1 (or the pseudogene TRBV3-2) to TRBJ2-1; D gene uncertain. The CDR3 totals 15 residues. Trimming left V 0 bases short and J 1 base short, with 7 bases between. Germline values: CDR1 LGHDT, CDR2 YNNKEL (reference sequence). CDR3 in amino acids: CASSQEGRSYNEQFF. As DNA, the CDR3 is TGTGCCAGCAGCCAAGAGGGAAGATCCTACAATGAGCAGTTCTTC.